This TCR beta chain appears in the sequencing data of a study of T cell responses to AZD1222 COVID-19 vaccine. Notes on this clone: The target antigen is unknown.

Here immunoSEQ multiplex PCR was the method, and the copy in TCRdb shows in-frame clones only, minus some. The table has approximately 100,000 clones, around 87% seen once. Germline CDR1 is SGHTS and CDR2 is YDEGEE. The V segment lost 4 bases and the J segment 0 bases; nucleotides outside the gene matches: 10. The CDR3 spans 17 residues. Findings and caveats of the study: After the peak T cell response, and only then, were repertoires sampled. The study found vaccine-associated CD4 TCRs spanning spike, dominant at 160-218 and 743-854.

The sample in question was peripheral blood, obtained 28 days after the second AZD1222 dose. This clonotype was obtained from an adult who received the AZD1222 COVID-19 vaccine. The rearrangement joins TRBV5-8 to TRBJ1-3; 7 positions match TRBD1. The CDR3 region is CASSRLTGLLSGNTIYF. CDR3 bases: TGTGCCAGCAGCCGCCTGACAGGGCTGCTCTCTGGAAACACCATATATTTT.